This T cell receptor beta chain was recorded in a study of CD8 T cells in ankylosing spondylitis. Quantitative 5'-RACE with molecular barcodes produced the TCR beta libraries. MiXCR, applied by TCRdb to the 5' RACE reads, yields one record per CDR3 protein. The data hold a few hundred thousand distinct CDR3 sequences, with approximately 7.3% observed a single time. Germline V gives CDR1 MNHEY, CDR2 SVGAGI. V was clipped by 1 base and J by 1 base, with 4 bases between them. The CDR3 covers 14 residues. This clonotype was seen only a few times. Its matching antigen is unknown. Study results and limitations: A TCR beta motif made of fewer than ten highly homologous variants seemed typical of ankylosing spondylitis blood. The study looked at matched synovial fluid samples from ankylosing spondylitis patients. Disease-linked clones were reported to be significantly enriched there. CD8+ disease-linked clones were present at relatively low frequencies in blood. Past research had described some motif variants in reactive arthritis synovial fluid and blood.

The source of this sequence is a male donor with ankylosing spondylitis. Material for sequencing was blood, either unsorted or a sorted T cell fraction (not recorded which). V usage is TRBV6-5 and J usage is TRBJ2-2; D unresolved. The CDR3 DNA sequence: TGTGCCAGCAGTTACTGGAAGAACACCGGGGAGCTGTTTTTT. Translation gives CASSYWKNTGELFF.